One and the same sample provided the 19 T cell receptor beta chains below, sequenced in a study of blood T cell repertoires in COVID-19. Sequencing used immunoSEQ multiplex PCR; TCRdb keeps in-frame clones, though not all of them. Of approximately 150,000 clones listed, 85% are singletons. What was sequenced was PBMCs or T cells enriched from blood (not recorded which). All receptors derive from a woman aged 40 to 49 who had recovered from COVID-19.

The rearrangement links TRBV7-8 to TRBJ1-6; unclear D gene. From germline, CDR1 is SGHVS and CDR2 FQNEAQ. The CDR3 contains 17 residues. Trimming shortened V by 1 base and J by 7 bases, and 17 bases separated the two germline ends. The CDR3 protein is CASSLVSVGPGNSPLHF. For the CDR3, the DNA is TGTGCCAGCAGCTTAGTTTCGGTTGGGCCAGGAAATTCACCCCTCCACTTT.

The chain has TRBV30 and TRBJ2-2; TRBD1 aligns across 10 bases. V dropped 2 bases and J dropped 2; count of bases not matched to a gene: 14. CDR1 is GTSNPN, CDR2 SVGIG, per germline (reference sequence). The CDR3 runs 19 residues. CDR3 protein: CAWSNKDRGGPDNTGELFF. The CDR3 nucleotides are TGTGCCTGGAGTAACAAGGACAGGGGGGGACCTGATAACACCGGGGAGCTGTTTTTT.

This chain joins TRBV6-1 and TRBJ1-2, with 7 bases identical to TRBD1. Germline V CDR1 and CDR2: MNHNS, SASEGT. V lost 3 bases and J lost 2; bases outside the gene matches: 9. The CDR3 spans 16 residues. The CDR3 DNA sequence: TGTGCCAGCAGTGACCCAGGACAGGCACAAAACTATGGCTACACCTTC. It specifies CASSDPGQAQNYGYTF.

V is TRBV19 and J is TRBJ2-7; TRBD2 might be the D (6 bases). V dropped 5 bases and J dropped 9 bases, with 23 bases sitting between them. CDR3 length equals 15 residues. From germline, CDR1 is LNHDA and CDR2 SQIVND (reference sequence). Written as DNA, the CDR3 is TGTGCCAGTAGTCCCTTTACAGGAGGGAACTCCCCGCAGTACTTC. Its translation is CASSPFTGGNSPQYF.

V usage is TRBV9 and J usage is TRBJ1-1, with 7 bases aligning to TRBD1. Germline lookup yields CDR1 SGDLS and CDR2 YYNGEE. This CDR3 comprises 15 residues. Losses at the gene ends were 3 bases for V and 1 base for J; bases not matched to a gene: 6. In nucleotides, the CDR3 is TGTGCCAGCAGCGCCGGGACAGTACAGAACACTGAAGCTTTCTTT. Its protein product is CASSAGTVQNTEAFF.

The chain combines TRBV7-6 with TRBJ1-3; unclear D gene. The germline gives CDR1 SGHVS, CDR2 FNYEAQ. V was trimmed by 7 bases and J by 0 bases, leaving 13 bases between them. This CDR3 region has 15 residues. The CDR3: CASTPTPISGNTIYF. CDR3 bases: TGTGCCAGCACCCCCACACCAATCTCTGGAAACACCATATATTTT.

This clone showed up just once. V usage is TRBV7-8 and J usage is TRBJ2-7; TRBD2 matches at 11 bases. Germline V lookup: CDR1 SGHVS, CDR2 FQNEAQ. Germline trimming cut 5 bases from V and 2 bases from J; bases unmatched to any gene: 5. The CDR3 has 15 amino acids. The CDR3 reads CASSLLAGGPYEQYF. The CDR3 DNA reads TGTGCCAGCAGCCTTTTAGCGGGAGGGCCCTACGAGCAGTACTTC.

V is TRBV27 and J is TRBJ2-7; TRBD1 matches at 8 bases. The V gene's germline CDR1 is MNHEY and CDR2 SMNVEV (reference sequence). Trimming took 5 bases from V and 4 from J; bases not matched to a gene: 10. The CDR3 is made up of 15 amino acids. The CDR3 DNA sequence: TGTGCCAGCAGTCTTACACGACAGGGGTTGTACGAGCAGTACTTC. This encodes CASSLTRQGLYEQYF.

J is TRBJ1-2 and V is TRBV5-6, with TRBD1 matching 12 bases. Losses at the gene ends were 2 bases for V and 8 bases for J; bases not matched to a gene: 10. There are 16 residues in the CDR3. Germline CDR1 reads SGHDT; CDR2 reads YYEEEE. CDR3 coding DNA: TGTGCCAGCAGCTTTGGGACAGGGGGCTTAGTATACGGCTACACCTTC. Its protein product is CASSFGTGGLVYGYTF.

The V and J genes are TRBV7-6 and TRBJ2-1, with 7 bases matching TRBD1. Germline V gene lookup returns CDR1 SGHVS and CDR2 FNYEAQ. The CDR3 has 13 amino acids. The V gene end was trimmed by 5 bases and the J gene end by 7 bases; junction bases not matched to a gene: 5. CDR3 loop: CASSIQGWNEQFF. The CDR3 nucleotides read TGTGCCAGCAGCATACAGGGGTGGAATGAGCAGTTCTTC.

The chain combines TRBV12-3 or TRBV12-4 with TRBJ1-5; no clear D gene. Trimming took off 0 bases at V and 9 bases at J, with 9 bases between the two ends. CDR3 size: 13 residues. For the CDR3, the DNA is TGTGCCAGCAGTTTAGCGCGGGAAAGGCCCCAGCATTTT. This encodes CASSLARERPQHF.

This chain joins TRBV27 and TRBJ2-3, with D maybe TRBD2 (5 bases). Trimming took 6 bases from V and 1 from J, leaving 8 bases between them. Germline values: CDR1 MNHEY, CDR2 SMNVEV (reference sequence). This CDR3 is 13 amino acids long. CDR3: CASRPGGTDTQYF. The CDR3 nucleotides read TGTGCCAGCAGGCCCGGGGGCACAGATACGCAGTATTTT.

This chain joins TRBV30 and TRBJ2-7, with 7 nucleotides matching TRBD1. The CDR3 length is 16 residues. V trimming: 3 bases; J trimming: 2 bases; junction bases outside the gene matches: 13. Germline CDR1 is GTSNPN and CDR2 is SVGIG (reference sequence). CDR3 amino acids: CAWREIQGSIPYEQYF. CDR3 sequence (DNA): TGTGCCTGGAGGGAAATACAGGGGTCCATCCCCTACGAGCAGTACTTC.

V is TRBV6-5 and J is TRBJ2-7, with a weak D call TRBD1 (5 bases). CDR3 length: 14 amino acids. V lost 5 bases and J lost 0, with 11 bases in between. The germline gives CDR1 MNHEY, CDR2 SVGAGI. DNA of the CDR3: TGTGCCAGCAGTCCAGGGATCGGCTCCTACGAGCAGTACTTC. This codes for CASSPGIGSYEQYF.

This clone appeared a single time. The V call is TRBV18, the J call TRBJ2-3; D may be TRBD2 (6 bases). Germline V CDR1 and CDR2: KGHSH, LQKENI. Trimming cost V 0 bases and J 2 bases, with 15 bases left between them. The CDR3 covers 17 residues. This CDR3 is CASSPPYGGEDTDTQYF. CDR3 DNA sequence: TGTGCCAGCTCACCACCGTACGGCGGGGAGGACACAGATACGCAGTATTTT.

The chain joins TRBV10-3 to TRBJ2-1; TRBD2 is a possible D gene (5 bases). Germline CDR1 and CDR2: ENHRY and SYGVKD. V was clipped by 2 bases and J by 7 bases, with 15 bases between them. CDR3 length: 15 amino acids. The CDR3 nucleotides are TGTGCCATCAGTGAGGTTGATTCTACTAGTAATGAGCAGTTCTTC. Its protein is CAISEVDSTSNEQFF.

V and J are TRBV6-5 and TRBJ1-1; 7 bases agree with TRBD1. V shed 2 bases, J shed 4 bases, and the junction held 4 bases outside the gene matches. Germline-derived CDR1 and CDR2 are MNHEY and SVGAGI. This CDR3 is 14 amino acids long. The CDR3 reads CASSYRGRGTEAFF. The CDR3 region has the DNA TGTGCCAGCAGTTACAGGGGGCGAGGCACTGAAGCTTTCTTT.

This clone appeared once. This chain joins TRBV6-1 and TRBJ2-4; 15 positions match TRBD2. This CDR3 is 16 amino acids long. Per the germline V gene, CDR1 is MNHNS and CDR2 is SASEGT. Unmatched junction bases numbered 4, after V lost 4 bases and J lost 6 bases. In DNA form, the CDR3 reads TGTGCCAGCAGTGCGTGGACTAGCGGGGGGGGAAACATTCAGTACTTC. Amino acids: CASSAWTSGGGNIQYF.

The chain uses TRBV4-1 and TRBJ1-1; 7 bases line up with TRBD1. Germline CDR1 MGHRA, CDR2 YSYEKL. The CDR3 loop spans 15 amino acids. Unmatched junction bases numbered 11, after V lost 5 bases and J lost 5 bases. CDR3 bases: TGCGCCAGCAGCACATCAAAGGGGGCTAGGACTGAAGCTTTCTTT. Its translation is CASSTSKGARTEAFF.